This T cell receptor beta chain was sequenced in a study of T-cell reconstitution after alpha-beta-depleted transplantation in children. Study conclusions and caveats: T-cell counts and diversity at one year post-transplant came mainly from newly produced T cells. The origin of alpha-beta T cells about two months after transplant was reportedly several hundred expanded graft clones. Surviving recipient T cells and thymic progenitors produced the high day-60 TCRbeta diversity seen in some patients.

During its preparation, the TCRbeta library received unique molecular identifiers. TCRdb itself ran the PCR reads through MiXCR, one entry per CDR3 protein. This sample has 200,000 to 250,000 distinct CDR3 sequences, with about 8.7% found just once. This clonotype turned up a few times. Its cognate antigen is unknown. Germline lookup yields CDR1 MDHEN and CDR2 SYDVKM. The CDR3 consists of 18 residues. V dropped 4 bases and J dropped 0 bases, with 18 bases sitting between them. The sequencing here drew on PBMCs, mostly from graft donor cells, taken 360 days after TCRalphabeta/CD19-depleted stem cell transplant. The rearrangement uses TRBV28 and TRBJ2-2; the D gene could be TRBD1 or TRBD2 (5 bases each). The receptor was isolated from a male patient aged 2-15 years who had a stem cell transplant for acute myeloid leukemia, so the T cells may come from the graft donor. The CDR3 spells CASSYPGPRHSNTGELFF. The CDR3 DNA reads as TGTGCCAGCAGTTATCCGGGACCCCGCCATTCGAACACCGGGGAGCTGTTTTTT.